A single sample gave rise to the 28 T cell receptor beta chains below, sequenced in a study of T cell responses to AZD1222 COVID-19 vaccine. Repertoires were generated with immunoSEQ multiplex PCR, while TCRdb's copy carries only in-frame clones and drops some. The data show about 200,000 clones, with 85% to 95% seen just once and 0.9% to 1.1% held by the top ten. The material was peripheral blood, obtained 28 days after the second AZD1222 dose. The receptors derive from an adult who received the AZD1222 COVID-19 vaccine.

In DNA, the CDR3 is TGTGCCAGCAGTTACCGGGAGCCAGGGACCCAGTACTTC. Translating it yields CASSYREPGTQYF. V gene TRBV6-5 combines with J gene TRBJ2-5; a weak D match, TRBD2 (6 bases). With 2 bases removed from V and 7 bases from J, the gap between germline ends came to 11 bases. Germline loops: CDR1 MNHEY, CDR2 SVGAGI. The CDR3 consists of 13 residues.

J is TRBJ1-2 and V is TRBV6-2 or TRBV6-3, with D perhaps matching TRBD1 (5 bases). Trimming cost V 5 bases and J 7 bases, with 20 bases left between them. This CDR3 spans 15 amino acids. CDR1 MNHEY and CDR2 SVGEGT come from the germline V gene. Here the CDR3 DNA reads TGTGCCAGCAGTCTTTCCCGGGACTGGGCGGTTGGCTACACCTTC. Its protein product is CASSLSRDWAVGYTF.

This clone was counted a single time. The chain uses TRBV29-1 and TRBJ1-2, with a possible D match to TRBD1 (6 bases). Germline loops: CDR1 SQVTM, CDR2 ANQGSEA. The germline V and J ends were trimmed by 4 bases and 1 base, with 16 bases remaining between them. The CDR3 is 15 residues long. As DNA, the CDR3 is TGCAGCGTTGGATGGCTCCTACAGGGTAACTATGGCTACACCTTC. Protein sequence: CSVGWLLQGNYGYTF.

The V call is TRBV19, the J call TRBJ1-4; D may be TRBD1 (5 bases). The V gene lost 6 bases and the J gene lost 7 bases, with 9 bases spanning the gap. This CDR3 is 12 amino acids long. Germline CDR1 is LNHDA and CDR2 is SQIVND (reference sequence). DNA of the CDR3: TGTGCCAGTAGCAGGGACTTTGAAAAACTGTTTTTT. Protein: CASSRDFEKLFF.

The table lists this clone with a count of one. The chain employs TRBV6-2 or TRBV6-3 and TRBJ1-5, with D uncertain. The V end was cut by 5 bases, the J end by 1 base, with 3 bases between. Per the germline V gene, CDR1 is MNHEY and CDR2 is SVGEGT. The CDR3 extends over 12 amino acids. In DNA form, the CDR3 reads TGTGCCAGCAGTACCAGCAATCAGCCCCAGCATTTT. Translated, it gives CASSTSNQPQHF.

The chain recombines TRBV7-8 with TRBJ1-5; TRBD1 matches 8 bases. The ends lost 5 bases at V and 7 bases at J; junction bases unmatched: 7. The CDR3 has 14 amino acids. Germline V lookup: CDR1 SGHVS, CDR2 FQNEAQ. CDR3 DNA sequence: TGTGCCAGCAGCATAGGGCAGGGGGCCCAGCCCCAGCATTTT. Its protein product is CASSIGQGAQPQHF.

J is TRBJ1-6 and V is TRBV28, with TRBD1 as a possible D gene (6 bases). Germline V gives CDR1 MDHEN, CDR2 SYDVKM. V dropped 9 bases and J dropped 0 bases, with 15 bases sitting between them. The CDR3 is 16 amino acids. The CDR3 loop is CASLGTRSSYNSPLHF. The CDR3 DNA reads TGTGCCAGTCTCGGGACACGGAGCTCCTATAATTCACCCCTCCACTTT.

V is TRBV6-4 and J is TRBJ2-2, with D perhaps matching TRBD1 or TRBD2 (5 bases each). V dropped 6 bases and J dropped 2 bases, with 10 bases sitting between them. CDR3 length: 14 amino acids. The germline gives CDR1 MRHNA, CDR2 SNTAGT. The CDR3 sequence: CASSRDLNTGELFF. In nucleotides, the CDR3 is TGTGCCAGCAGCCGGGACCTAAACACCGGGGAGCTGTTTTTT.

V usage is TRBV5-1 and J usage is TRBJ2-3; TRBD2 agrees at 8 bases. Germline loops: CDR1 SGHRS, CDR2 YFSETQ. CDR3 size: 17 residues. V shed 6 bases and J 3 bases; nucleotides not matched to a gene: 15. The DNA of the CDR3 is TGCGCCAGCAAGTATGTCAGCGGCGGGGGGTCAACAGATACGCAGTATTTT. Translated: CASKYVSGGGSTDTQYF.

The rearrangement uses TRBV5-6 and TRBJ2-3; no clear D gene. The CDR3 is 11 amino acids. V was pared by 1 base and J by 7 bases, with 4 bases between. Germline assignment: CDR1 SGHDT and CDR2 YYEEEE. CDR3 DNA: TGTGCCAGCAGCTTGTTAAATACGCAGTATTTT. Amino acids: CASSLLNTQYF. Variable domain in full (rest from reference TRBV5-6 and TRBJ2-3): DAGVTQSPTHLIKTRGQQVTLRCSPKSGHDTVSWYQQALGQGPQFIFQYYEEEERQRGNFPDRFSGHQFPNYSSELNVNALLLGDSALYLCASSLLNTQYFGPGTRLTVL.

The V and J genes are TRBV7-2 and TRBJ1-5; D gene unclear. Germline-derived CDR1 and CDR2 are SGHTA and FQGNSA. This CDR3 is built from 16 residues. With 1 base removed from V and 3 bases from J, the gap between germline ends came to 13 bases. The CDR3 nucleotides are TGTGCCAGCAGCTTAGGGGCAGGAGGTTACAATCAGCCCCAGCATTTT. Amino acid sequence: CASSLGAGGYNQPQHF.

The V gene is TRBV7-8, the J gene TRBJ1-1, with 7 positions matching TRBD1. V lost 1 base, J lost 5 bases, and 4 bases stayed unmatched. The CDR3 extends over 14 amino acids. CDR1 is SGHVS and CDR2 is FQNEAQ in the germline V gene. The DNA for the CDR3 is TGTGCCAGCAGCTTAGAGGCAGGGGGGACTGAAGCTTTCTTT. Translation gives CASSLEAGGTEAFF.

The chain carries TRBV2 and TRBJ1-4; D gene ambiguous. The CDR3 consists of 14 residues. CDR1 and CDR2 from the germline V gene are SNHLY and FYNNEI. V lost 3 bases, J lost 6 bases, and 11 bases lay in between. The CDR3 spells CASSDDSRDEKLFF. The CDR3 nucleotides are TGTGCCAGCAGTGATGACTCCCGAGATGAAAAACTGTTTTTT.

The chain combines TRBV24-1 with TRBJ1-2; possible D gene TRBD1, 6 bases. The germline V and J ends were trimmed by 6 bases and 8 bases, with 9 bases remaining between them. The CDR3 has 11 amino acids. Germline assignment: CDR1 KGHDR and CDR2 SFDVKD. The CDR3 DNA reads as TGTGCCACCAGTACAGGGTACGGCTACACCTTC. It codes for CATSTGYGYTF.

The chain joins TRBV27 to TRBJ1-1; 9 bases are a match to TRBD1. The junction had 3 bases not matched to a gene; V was cut back by 3 bases and J by 7 bases. This CDR3 is built from 13 residues. Germline assignment: CDR1 MNHEY and CDR2 SMNVEV (reference sequence). CDR3 region: CASSFPGQGEAFF. The CDR3 bases are TGTGCCAGCAGTTTCCCGGGACAGGGTGAAGCTTTCTTT.

The V and J genes are TRBV19 and TRBJ1-1; D not resolved. CDR1 LNHDA and CDR2 SQIVND come from the germline V gene (reference sequence). There are 14 residues in the CDR3. V was cut by 2 bases and J by 2 bases, with 9 bases left in between. CDR3 region: CASSIPGLNTEAFF. The CDR3 nucleotides read TGTGCCAGTAGTATACCCGGGCTAAACACTGAAGCTTTCTTT.

The chain recombines TRBV19 with TRBJ2-6; D is ambiguous. V was pared by 6 bases and J by 0 bases, with 15 bases between. The CDR3 extends over 17 amino acids. Germline V CDR1 and CDR2: LNHDA, SQIVND (reference sequence). CDR3 loop: CASSSTTSHSGANVLTF. The CDR3 DNA reads as TGTGCCAGTAGCTCTACGACGTCTCACTCTGGGGCCAACGTCCTGACTTTC.

The chain links TRBV9 to TRBJ1-3; D is uncertain. Between the trimmed V and J ends, which lost 4 bases and 0 bases, there was a span of 14 bases. This CDR3 has 16 residues. Germline loops: CDR1 SGDLS, CDR2 YYNGEE. This chain's CDR3 is CASSSGGLSSGNTIYF. In DNA form, the CDR3 reads TGTGCCAGCAGCTCCGGTGGTCTCAGCTCTGGAAACACCATATATTTT.

This chain uses TRBV10-3 with TRBJ2-7; D could derive from TRBD1 or TRBD2 (5 bases each). The CDR3 length is 15 residues. Germline CDR1 reads ENHRY; CDR2 reads SYGVKD. Trimming took off 6 bases at V and 3 bases at J, with 18 bases between the two ends. The CDR3 protein is CAISGAQAGSYEQYF. The DNA of the CDR3 is TGTGCCATCAGCGGGGCGCAAGCAGGTAGCTACGAGCAGTACTTC.

A single count supports this clone. The V call is TRBV6-2 or TRBV6-3, the J call TRBJ1-2; D not certain. In germline, CDR1 is MNHEY, CDR2 SVGEGT. V lost 2 bases, J lost 8 bases, and 12 bases lay in between. The CDR3 extends over 13 amino acids. The CDR3 is CASSYTETGGYTF. The CDR3 region has the DNA TGTGCCAGCAGTTACACGGAGACCGGGGGCTACACCTTC.

CDR3 nucleotide sequence: TGTGCCAGCAGTTTGAGTCGACAGGCGAACACTGAAGCTTTCTTT. Encoded protein: CASSLSRQANTEAFF. The chain joins TRBV27 to TRBJ1-1; a possible D gene is TRBD1 (6 bases). CDR3 length: 15 amino acids. Germline CDR1 MNHEY, CDR2 SMNVEV (reference sequence). Trimming took off 3 bases at V and 1 base at J, with 12 bases between the two ends.

The chain combines TRBV2 with TRBJ2-2; perhaps TRBD1 as D (6 bases). Trimming removed 6 bases from V and 2 bases from J, with 13 bases in between. Germline lookup yields CDR1 SNHLY and CDR2 FYNNEI. The CDR3 length is 15 residues. The CDR3 nucleotides read TGTGCCAGCAGGCCTGGACAGAGTAACACCGGGGAGCTGTTTTTT. This codes for CASRPGQSNTGELFF.

A single count supports this clone. The chain combines TRBV11-2 with TRBJ1-2, with unresolved D. The V gene's germline CDR1 is SGHAT and CDR2 FQNNGV. Between the trimmed V and J ends, which lost 1 base and 8 bases, there was a span of 23 bases. This CDR3 spans 17 amino acids. The DNA of the CDR3 is TGTGCCAGCAGCTTAGGGGCAGGCAGCCAACATCCGGGGGGCTACACCTTC. It codes for CASSLGAGSQHPGGYTF.

The CDR3 DNA reads TGTGCCAGCGGAAGGACTAGCGGGGGTACCGGGGAGCTGTTTTTT. It specifies CASGRTSGGTGELFF. The chain employs TRBV9 and TRBJ2-2; 13 bases align to TRBD2. Germline loops: CDR1 SGDLS, CDR2 YYNGEE. The trim removed 7 bases at V and 5 bases at J, leaving 5 bases unmatched. The CDR3 is 15 residues long.

CDR3 in amino acids: CASSLDGSWSTSPLHF. CDR3 bases: TGTGCCAGCAGCTTAGATGGAAGTTGGTCTACATCACCCCTCCACTTT. V is TRBV7-8 and J is TRBJ1-6; D is ambiguous. Germline V gene data show CDR1 as SGHVS and CDR2 as FQNEAQ. Between the trimmed V and J ends, which lost 1 base and 10 bases, there was a span of 17 bases. The CDR3 has 16 residues.

The chain has TRBV7-9 and TRBJ2-3; D gene ambiguous. Trimming shortened V by 4 bases and J by 0 bases, and 5 bases separated the two germline ends. The CDR3 consists of 13 residues. CDR1 is SEHNR and CDR2 is FQNEAQ in the germline V gene (reference sequence). The CDR3 is CASSSKSTDTQYF. In DNA, the CDR3 is TGTGCCAGCAGCTCGAAGAGCACAGATACGCAGTATTTT.

The gene calls are TRBV15 and TRBJ1-2, with a possible D match to TRBD1 (5 bases). The CDR3 contains 16 residues. The ends were cut back, 5 bases at V and 0 bases at J, with 16 bases in the middle. CDR1 LNHNV and CDR2 YYDKDF come from the germline V gene (reference sequence). Here the CDR3 reads CATSRDGILANYGYTF. Here the CDR3 DNA reads TGTGCCACCAGCCGGGACGGAATACTAGCTAACTATGGCTACACCTTC.

CDR3 residues: CASSQEAGVNGYTF. The CDR3 DNA reads TGCGCCAGCAGCCAAGAGGCGGGGGTAAATGGCTACACCTTC. The chain is built from TRBV4-1 and TRBJ1-2; the D gene is possibly TRBD1 (5 bases). The CDR3 extends over 14 amino acids. The V end lost 0 bases, the J end lost 6 bases, and 11 bases lay between the germline ends. CDR1 is MGHRA, CDR2 YSYEKL, per germline.